A selection of T cell receptor beta chains follows, all from one sample in a study of blood T cell repertoires in COVID-19. Assay used: immunoSEQ multiplex PCR; TCRdb lists only in-frame clones, some missing. In the table there are some 150,000 clones, roughly 85% of which are singletons. The sample comprised PBMCs or T cells enriched from blood (not recorded which). The receptors come from a woman aged 45 to 65 who had recovered from COVID-19. CDR3s include the opening cysteine and the closing phenylalanine or tryptophan. D genes are given only for firm matches. A clone size is listed for some rows: how often the clone was seen (once, few, many), or a class if it is expanded.

clone size,D gene,V gene,J gene,CDR3 protein,CDR3 DNA
-,-,TRBV4-2,TRBJ2-5,CASSQRAAGAETQYF,TGTGCCAGCAGCCAGAGGGCCGCGGGGGCGGAGACCCAGTACTTC
-,TRBD1,TRBV19,TRBJ1-5,CASSIDQTGVSNQPQHF,TGTGCCAGTAGTATAGATCAGACAGGGGTTAGCAATCAGCCCCAGCATTTT
-,-,TRBV3-1/TRBV3-2,TRBJ2-2,CASSQRGPNTGELFF,TGTGCCAGCAGCCAGAGAGGTCCGAACACCGGGGAGCTGTTTTTT
-,TRBD2,TRBV2,TRBJ2-7,CASSGGLAGLEQYF,TGTGCCAGCAGTGGGGGACTAGCGGGCCTCGAGCAGTACTTC
-,-,TRBV2,TRBJ2-1,CASIPRVSFNEQFF,TGTGCCAGCATCCCCAGGGTATCCTTCAATGAGCAGTTCTTC
-,-,TRBV6-5,TRBJ1-2,CASRTTENKGYTF,TGTGCCAGCAGGACAACAGAAAATAAGGGCTACACCTTC
-,-,TRBV10-1,TRBJ1-2,CASSVAANYGYTF,TGCGCCAGCAGTGTGGCAGCTAACTATGGCTACACCTTC
-,-,TRBV30,TRBJ2-1,CAWSIGVYNEQFF,TGTGCCTGGAGTATAGGGGTATACAATGAGCAGTTCTTC
-,-,TRBV19,TRBJ2-1,CASSIDLGGAGSYNEQFF,TGTGCCAGTAGTATAGATCTTGGCGGGGCCGGGTCCTACAATGAGCAGTTCTTC
-,TRBD1,TRBV6-5,TRBJ1-5,CASTAGGSRDQPQHF,TGTGCCAGCACCGCAGGGGGGTCGAGGGATCAGCCCCAGCATTTT
-,-,TRBV5-5,TRBJ1-5,CASSFIGGNQPQHF,TGTGCCAGCAGCTTCATAGGGGGTAATCAGCCCCAGCATTTT
-,TRBD1,TRBV11-2,TRBJ2-1,CASSLAGTGNPYNEQFF,TGTGCCAGCAGCTTAGCCGGGACAGGTAACCCCTACAATGAGCAGTTCTTC
-,TRBD2,TRBV19,TRBJ2-7,CASSILAGPFYEQYF,TGTGCCAGTAGTATTCTAGCGGGGCCATTCTACGAGCAGTACTTC
-,TRBD1,TRBV19,TRBJ1-6,CASSMKTGTGNSPLHF,TGTGCCAGTAGTATGAAAACCGGGACAGGGAATTCGCCCCTCCACTTT
once,-,TRBV25-1,TRBJ1-5,CASSGAGVQPQHF,TGTGCCAGCAGTGGCGCAGGGGTGCAGCCCCAGCATTTT
-,TRBD1,TRBV28,TRBJ1-3,CASRSGGSSGNTIYF,TGTGCCAGCAGGTCAGGGGGATCCTCTGGAAACACCATATATTTT
once,TRBD2,TRBV19,TRBJ2-1,CASSIRVLGEGSGNEQFF,TGTGCCAGTAGTATCCGGGTATTAGGGGAGGGTAGCGGGAATGAGCAGTTCTTC
few,TRBD1,TRBV4-1,TRBJ1-2,CASSQGQHQRDGYTF,TGCGCCAGCAGCCAGGGACAGCATCAGAGGGATGGCTACACCTTC
few,-,TRBV5-1,TRBJ2-3,CASSLVGGGDTQYF,TGCGCCAGCAGCTTGGTTGGCGGAGGGGATACGCAGTATTTT
-,-,TRBV30,TRBJ2-7,CAWSVKNPREQYF,TGTGCCTGGAGTGTGAAGAACCCCAGAGAGCAGTACTTC
-,-,TRBV30,TRBJ2-3,CAWSVFVADTQYF,TGTGCCTGGAGTGTCTTCGTAGCAGATACGCAGTATTTT
-,-,TRBV12-3/TRBV12-4,TRBJ2-1,CASSVSEQFF,TGTGCCAGCAGTGTCTCGGAGCAGTTCTTC
many,-,TRBV7-9,TRBJ2-5,CASSLIPSVETQYF,TGTGCCAGCAGCTTAATCCCCAGCGTAGAGACCCAGTACTTC
-,-,TRBV29-1,TRBJ2-7,CSVEKSGSEQYF,TGCAGCGTTGAAAAGTCAGGCTCCGAGCAGTACTTC
-,TRBD2,TRBV6-6,TRBJ2-7,CASSSREGGEQYF,TGTGCCAGCAGTTCCCGGGAGGGAGGGGAGCAGTACTTC
-,TRBD1,TRBV28,TRBJ1-2,CASSLGQGGKGYTF,TGTGCCAGCAGTTTGGGACAGGGAGGAAAAGGCTACACCTTC
-,-,TRBV5-1,TRBJ2-5,CASSSTGSGETQYF,TGCGCCAGCAGCTCCACAGGGTCGGGAGAGACCCAGTACTTC
-,-,TRBV28,TRBJ1-2,CASSSDTYGYTF,TGTGCCAGCAGCAGTGACACCTATGGCTACACCTTC
-,-,TRBV4-2,TRBJ1-1,CASSQDRGGRLFEAFF,TGTGCCAGCAGCCAAGATCGGGGGGGCCGCCTGTTTGAAGCTTTCTTT
-,-,TRBV6-5,TRBJ2-1,CASSSPGGQLYNEQFF,TGTGCCAGCAGTTCCCCAGGAGGTCAACTATACAATGAGCAGTTCTTC
-,-,TRBV24-1,TRBJ2-3,CATSVRAGRDTQYF,TGTGCCACCAGTGTCCGGGCCGGGAGAGATACGCAGTATTTT
once,-,TRBV7-6,TRBJ1-4,CASSLVGGSEKLFF,TGTGCCAGCAGCTTAGTGGGCGGGAGTGAAAAACTGTTTTTT
-,TRBD1,TRBV2,TRBJ2-3,CASRPGTGIDTQYF,TGTGCCAGCAGGCCCGGGACAGGGATTGATACGCAGTATTTT
-,TRBD2,TRBV12-5,TRBJ2-1,CASGLVRGGDEQFF,TGTGCTAGTGGTTTGGTTCGCGGGGGGGATGAGCAGTTCTTC
-,TRBD2,TRBV7-9,TRBJ2-3,CASSLSGSGTDTQYF,TGTGCCAGCAGTTTGAGCGGGAGTGGCACAGATACGCAGTATTTT
-,TRBD1,TRBV27,TRBJ1-6,CASSTRTGHYNSPLHF,TGTGCCAGCAGTACTAGGACAGGGCACTATAATTCACCCCTCCACTTT
few,TRBD1,TRBV19,TRBJ1-4,CASMTGGTNEKLFF,TGTGCCAGTATGACAGGGGGAACTAATGAAAAACTGTTTTTT
-,-,TRBV5-1,TRBJ2-5,CASSSYRVGETQYF,TGCGCCAGCAGCTCATACAGGGTAGGGGAGACCCAGTACTTC
-,-,TRBV19,TRBJ1-5,CASSFHRGGRNNQPQHF,TGTGCCAGTAGTTTCCACCGGGGGGGACGGAACAATCAGCCCCAGCATTTT
once,-,TRBV3-1/TRBV3-2,TRBJ1-6,CASSQGELRYNSPLHF,TGTGCCAGCAGCCAAGGAGAGCTCCGCTATAATTCACCCCTCCACTTT
-,TRBD1,TRBV24-1,TRBJ1-1,CATSGWDSTEAFF,TGTGCCACCAGTGGTTGGGACAGCACTGAAGCTTTCTTT
-,-,TRBV4-1,TRBJ1-2,CASSQAEVKYWAYGYTF,TGCGCCAGCAGCCAAGCGGAGGTCAAGTATTGGGCCTATGGCTACACCTTC
once,-,TRBV9,TRBJ2-1,CASSEAAHEQFF,TGTGCCAGCAGCGAGGCGGCCCATGAGCAGTTCTTC
few,-,TRBV11-3,TRBJ2-2,CASSLHRATGELFF,TGTGCCAGCAGCTTGCACAGGGCCACCGGGGAGCTGTTTTTT
-,-,TRBV7-9,TRBJ1-6,CASSSHTGVSPLHF,TGTGCCAGCAGCTCCCACACGGGGGTTTCACCCCTCCACTTT
-,-,TRBV27,TRBJ1-1,CASSLNGVWTEAFF,TGTGCCAGCAGTTTAAACGGGGTATGGACTGAAGCTTTCTTT
-,TRBD1,TRBV12-3/TRBV12-4,TRBJ1-2,CASSQGQGAVTF,TGTGCCAGCAGTCAGGGACAGGGAGCGGTAACCTTC
-,-,TRBV4-2,TRBJ1-4,CASSQDIHRENEKLFF,TGTGCCAGCAGCCAAGATATCCACCGAGAAAATGAAAAACTGTTTTTT
-,TRBD1,TRBV11-3,TRBJ2-2,CASSPRDRVMHLELFF,TGTGCCAGCAGCCCCCGGGACAGGGTAATGCACCTAGAGCTGTTTTTT
-,-,TRBV9,TRBJ1-6,CASSPQVDSPLHF,TGTGCCAGCAGCCCACAGGTGGATTCACCCCTCCACTTT
-,-,TRBV30,TRBJ2-1,CAWSGSSSEQFF,TGTGCCTGGAGTGGGAGCTCTAGTGAGCAGTTCTTC
few,-,TRBV5-1,TRBJ2-7,CASSLSQGTYEQYF,TGCGCCAGCAGCTTGAGTCAGGGTACCTACGAGCAGTACTTC
-,TRBD1,TRBV2,TRBJ1-5,CASSAGQGASQPQHF,TGTGCCAGCAGTGCGGGACAGGGGGCCTCTCAGCCCCAGCATTTT
once,-,TRBV9,TRBJ2-1,CASSVGGLAYNEQFF,TGTGCCAGCAGCGTAGGGGGACTTGCCTACAATGAGCAGTTCTTC